This TCR beta chain appears in the sequencing data of a study of CD8 T cells in ankylosing spondylitis. For this clonotype: What it binds is not known.

The V segment lost 5 bases and the J segment 1 base; nucleotides outside the gene matches: 6. Germline values: CDR1 SGHAT, CDR2 FQDESV (reference sequence). The CDR3 sequence is 15 residues long. Whole-study findings and limits: Some of these motif variants have turned up before, in reports on reactive arthritis synovial fluid and blood. There was reportedly significant enrichment of clones that were disease-linked in matched ankylosing spondylitis synovial fluid. About 8 highly homologous variants made up a TCR beta motif, and this motif appeared characteristic of ankylosing spondylitis blood.

Quantitative molecular-barcoded 5'-RACE generated the TCR beta libraries. TCRdb used MiXCR to reprocess the 5' RACE reads, holding one entry per CDR3 protein. The profile shows about 340,000 distinct CDR3 sequences, under 15% of them singletons. This chain uses TRBV11-1 with TRBJ2-7; 9 nucleotides line up with TRBD1. The sample consisted of blood, either unsorted or a sorted T cell fraction (not recorded which). The receptor comes from a male donor with ankylosing spondylitis or in good health (not recorded which). CDR3 DNA: TGTGCCAGCAGCCCAGGGACAGGGAGATCCTACGAGCAGTACTTC. Encoded protein: CASSPGTGRSYEQYF.